Sequencing of this T cell receptor (beta chain) was carried out in a study of blood T cell repertoires in COVID-19. Study information: T cells, B-cell-depleted T cells, or PBMCs supplied cDNA or gDNA.

Across 20 to 25 US areas, participants ranged in age from about 18 to 90 years. Authors' data handling: The authors estimated nucleated cell counts from reference gene primer amplification. The method was immunoSEQ multiplex PCR; TCRdb's version includes in-frame clones alone and lacks a portion of them. That table gives V, J and clone size, and the DNA gave D and trimming. The table records about 370,000 clones, around nine tenths of them present only once. This clone was observed a handful of times. From germline, CDR1 is LGHDT and CDR2 YNNKEL (reference sequence). The CDR3 is 15 residues long. V lost 6 bases to trimming and J lost 6 bases; unmatched junction nucleotides: 7.

The rearrangement joins TRBV3-1 (or the pseudogene TRBV3-2) to TRBJ1-6; TRBD1 agrees at 8 bases. This TCR was recovered from a woman aged 25 to 39 who had recovered from COVID-19. Sequences were obtained from PBMCs or T cells enriched from blood (not recorded which). The CDR3 is CASRLSGTGNSPLHF. CDR3 coding DNA: TGTGCCAGCAGACTCTCCGGGACAGGTAATTCACCCCTCCACTTT.